The present T cell receptor beta chain was sequenced within a study of cytomegalovirus exposure and HLA in healthy donors. Across the whole study: Among about 179 million T cells, an earlier analysis found roughly 100 million unique TCR beta sequences. Study observations and caveats: Exclusion as indistinguishable affected some V segments, including TRBV6-2 and TRBV6-3.

Per germline, CDR1 SGHDT and CDR2 YYEEEE. Trimming shortened V by 4 bases and J by 1 base, and 8 bases separated the two germline ends. This CDR3 is built from 13 residues. PCR primers comprised 60 Vbeta and 13 Jbeta primers. In the authors' workflow: An analysis that came later counted roughly 80 million unique TCR beta chains, around 10 million shared. Assay: immunoSEQ multiplex PCR; the TCRdb copy retains only in-frame clones and omits some. From that table come the V and J calls and clone size; the DNA was used to work out D and trimming. Of roughly 200,000 clones in the sample, more than 70% were seen once. A note on this clone: Antigen: not known.

As for the donors, each was a healthy bone marrow donor. The V gene is TRBV5-6, the J gene TRBJ1-1; D remains ambiguous. The TCR comes from a man in his forties or fifties in good health and CMV-seropositive. The sample was PBMCs. CDR3 bases: TGTGCCAGCAGCCTGACACAGAACACTGAAGCTTTCTTT. It is translated as CASSLTQNTEAFF.